The TCR beta chain under discussion was sequenced for a study of cytomegalovirus exposure and HLA in healthy donors. Study conclusions and caveats: An analysis that was carried out later associated 16,951 TCR beta sequences with HLA alleles at 0.05 false discovery rate. Cytomegalovirus status was reportedly diagnosed by the classifier with high sensitivity and specificity.

In the case of this clone: The antigen is unknown.

CDR3 size: 11 residues. Germline CDR1 and CDR2: LNHDA and SQIVND (reference sequence). The germline V and J ends were trimmed by 7 bases and 8 bases, with 8 bases remaining between them. The primer mix had 60 Vbeta and 13 Jbeta primers. Sequenced by immunoSEQ multiplex PCR; TCRdb stores in-frame clones only, minus some. The table shows 120,000 to 150,000 clones, with over 60% occurring only once. This TCR was recovered from a woman aged 50 to 60 in good health and CMV-seronegative. Sequencing was carried out using PBMCs. The chain carries TRBV19 and TRBJ2-2; possibly TRBD1 for D (6 bases). The CDR3 sequence is CASNTGGELFF. CDR3 DNA sequence: TGTGCCAGTAACACAGGGGGGGAGCTGTTTTTT.